The T cell receptor (beta chain) under discussion was sequenced for a study of Ad26.COV2.S vaccination and SARS-CoV-2 variants. Treatment noted: roughly 20 received Ad26.COV2.S at low or high dose, single or two shots; several received placebo; per-sample allocation not given. Collection of samples fell on day 63 after the first vaccine or placebo injection. The CDR3 spans 16 residues. Trimming shortened V by 2 bases and J by 0 bases, and 14 bases separated the two germline ends. Germline CDR1 is KGHSH and CDR2 is LQKENI. Repertoires were generated with immunoSEQ multiplex PCR, while TCRdb's copy carries only in-frame clones and drops some. Of around 370,000 clones in the sample, roughly 84% were seen once.

The chain carries TRBV18 and TRBJ2-7, with D tentatively TRBD1 (6 bases). Sequenced here: peripheral blood, sampled in a trial of Ad26.COV2.S vaccine versus placebo. This sequence was found in a person aged 18-60 years who received the Ad26.COV2.S COVID-19 vaccine or a placebo. The CDR3 nucleotides read TGTGCCAGCTCACCAAGGGGGAGAACGGTCTCCTACGAGCAGTACTTC. It codes for CASSPRGRTVSYEQYF.